Described below is a single T cell receptor beta chain sequence and its context. The sample belongs to a study of T cell responses to AZD1222 COVID-19 vaccine. Generated by immunoSEQ multiplex PCR, the TCRdb table keeps only in-frame clones and is missing some. The sample lists some 170,000 clones, just under 90% occurring once. This TCR derives from an adult who received the MenACWY meningococcal vaccine as a control. This material consisted of peripheral blood, taken 28 days after the second dose of the MenACWY control vaccine.

The CDR3 reads CASSRMRLENTDTQYF. CDR3 nucleotide sequence: TGTGCCAGCAGCCGCATGAGACTTGAAAACACAGATACGCAGTATTTT. The genes are TRBV7-9 and TRBJ2-3, with D unresolved. CDR1 is SEHNR, CDR2 FQNEAQ, per germline (reference sequence). The CDR3 is made up of 16 amino acids. Trimming shortened V by 5 bases and J by 2 bases, and 17 bases separated the two germline ends.